The 9 T cell receptor beta chains given below trace back to one sample, sequenced in a study of early T cells in non-severe SARS-CoV-2 infection. TCRdb recomputed calls from the 5' RACE reads with MiXCR, one row per CDR3 protein. This table holds about 68,000 distinct CDR3 sequences, approximately 11% found once. The sequenced material came from whole blood. These receptors were obtained from an adult who was a healthcare worker with PCR-confirmed SARS-CoV-2 infection or an uninfected control (not recorded which).

This clonotype showed up many times. This chain joins TRBV12-3 or TRBV12-4 and TRBJ2-5; the D gene could be TRBD1 or TRBD2 (5 bases each). The V end was cut by 6 bases, the J end by 4 bases, with 12 bases between. The CDR3 is made up of 13 amino acids. This CDR3 is CASRPTGGETQYF. The CDR3 DNA is TGTGCCAGCAGGCCCACAGGAGGAGAGACCCAGTACTTC.

This chain uses TRBV5-1 with TRBJ2-7, with 7 bases lining up with TRBD1. Trimming took 2 bases from V and 7 from J; bases not matched to a gene: 12. The CDR3 totals 15 residues. Germline CDR1 SGHRS, CDR2 YFSETQ. The CDR3 loop is CASSFGTANSREQYF. The CDR3, as DNA: TGCGCCAGCAGCTTCGGGACAGCCAATTCACGGGAGCAGTACTTC. Filled out from reference TRBV5-1 and TRBJ2-7, the complete variable domain reads KAGVTQTPRYLIKTRGQQVTLSCSPISGHRSVSWYQQTPGQGLQFLFEYFSETQRNKGNFPGRFSGRQFSNSRSEMNVSTLELGDSALYLCASSFGTANSREQYFGPGTRLTVT.

The chain employs TRBV12-3 or TRBV12-4 and TRBJ2-1, with a tentative D call TRBD1 (5 bases). Trimming removed 6 bases at V and 6 bases at J, with 18 bases between. The CDR3 sequence is 15 residues long. In nucleotides, the CDR3 is TGTGCCAGCAGCCGCCAGGGCCTGACCCTCAATGAGCAGTTCTTC. Amino acids: CASSRQGLTLNEQFF.

This clonotype was recorded at least ten times. The chain employs TRBV6-1 and TRBJ2-7, with 12 bases that match TRBD2. Germline CDR1 reads MNHNS; CDR2 reads SASEGT. After removal of 8 bases from V and 5 bases from J, the junction contained 16 bases not matched to a gene. The CDR3 is 17 residues long. The CDR3 sequence: CASSWGTSGSPTHEQYF. In DNA form, the CDR3 reads TGTGCCAGCTCCTGGGGGACTAGCGGGTCTCCTACCCACGAGCAGTACTTC.

The J gene is TRBJ2-7, the V gene TRBV3-1, with D unresolved. Trimming cost V 2 bases and J 3 bases, with 17 bases left between them. Germline V lookup: CDR1 LGHDT, CDR2 YNNKEL (reference sequence). The CDR3 runs to 16 residues. The CDR3 DNA sequence: TGTGCCAGCAGCCAATGGGCTAGGGCTCGAAACTACGAGCAGTACTTC. Protein product: CASSQWARARNYEQYF.

In its sample, this clonotype was seen a few times. The genes are TRBV7-9 and TRBJ2-7; D uncertain. The CDR3 is 13 amino acids. Germline CDR1 and CDR2: SEHNR and FQNEAQ (reference sequence). V dropped 3 bases and J dropped 6 bases, with 12 bases sitting between them. The CDR3 coding sequence is TGTGCCAGCAGCTTCTCTCTCAAGAGCGAGCAGTACTTC. This translates into CASSFSLKSEQYF.

The chain joins TRBV20-1 to TRBJ2-4, with D hard to call. Trimming removed 5 bases at V and 0 bases at J, with 14 bases between. The CDR3 runs to 15 residues. Per the germline V gene, CDR1 is DFQATT and CDR2 is SNEGSKA (reference sequence). CDR3 amino acids: CSAPATPIAKNIQYF. The CDR3 region has the DNA TGCAGTGCTCCCGCCACCCCGATAGCCAAAAACATTCAGTACTTC.

This sequence joins TRBV30 and TRBJ1-3; D gene unclear. V gave up 2 bases and J gave up 0 bases, with 2 bases separating them. Germline values: CDR1 GTSNPN, CDR2 SVGIG (reference sequence). The length of the CDR3 is 12 residues. CDR3 protein: CAWSPSGNTIYF. The CDR3 DNA sequence: TGTGCCTGGAGTCCCTCTGGAAACACCATATATTTT. The full variable domain, rest sourced from reference TRBV30 and TRBJ1-3, is SQTIHQWPATLVQPVGSPLSLECTVEGTSNPNLYWYRQAAGRGLQLLFYSVGIGQISSEVPQNLSASRPQDRQFILSSKKLLLSDSGFYLCAWSPSGNTIYFGEGSWLTVV.

The chain joins TRBV9 to TRBJ2-1; weak D call: TRBD2 (6 bases). Trimming stripped 0 bases from V and 1 base from J, with 8 bases between. Looked up from germline, CDR1 is SGDLS and CDR2 is YYNGEE. This CDR3 has 15 residues. CDR3 DNA sequence: TGTGCCAGCAGCGTAGGGGGGGAGTCCTACAATGAGCAGTTCTTC. This encodes CASSVGGESYNEQFF. Based on the CDR3 plus reference TRBV9 and TRBJ2-1, the full variable domain is DSGVTQTPKHLITATGQRVTLRCSPRSGDLSVYWYQQSLDQGLQFLIQYYNGEERAKGNILERFSAQQFPDLHSELNLSSLELGDSALYFCASSVGGESYNEQFFGPGTRLTVL.